This T cell receptor beta chain is drawn from a study of T cells in localized non-small cell lung cancer. This clone came up a few times. Only in-frame clones appear in the TCRdb table, and some are missing; sequencing was by immunoSEQ multiplex PCR. The data contain 2,500 to 3,000 clones, 25% to 35% of them singletons. Material: lung tumor tissue, obtained before any cancer treatment. The sequence was collected from a woman between 40 and 69 years old with stage III lung adenocarcinoma.

CDR3 sequence: CSVARDRGQREQYF. DNA for the CDR3: TGCAGCGTTGCTCGGGACAGGGGGCAGAGAGAGCAGTACTTC. The chain is built from TRBV29-1 and TRBJ2-7; TRBD1 matches at 12 bases. Germline lookup yields CDR1 SQVTM and CDR2 ANQGSEA. The CDR3 sequence is 14 residues long. The junction had 8 bases not matched to a gene; V was cut back by 4 bases and J by 7 bases.